Below are 21 T cell receptor beta chains sequenced from a single sample in a study of T cells in Graves' hyperthyroidism and ophthalmopathy (dated by TCRdb to between 2018 and 2020). The method was multiplex PCR. Sequencing relied on an Illumina HiSeq 2000. The TCR beta CDR3 regions were amplified from RNA transcripts. A first-round RT-PCR of the TCR CDR3 used the HTBI primer set with the Qiagen OneStep RT-PCR kit. In TCRdb, the public reads were trimmed at Q25 with fastp and aligned with MiXCR, with productive beta chains retained. CDR3 protein sequences are deduplicated, and each keeps its most common genes and DNA. A total of about 560,000 distinct CDR3 sequences appear in this sample, more than 45% of them only once. The ten largest clones take up approximately 8.2% of the sample. Input material: peripheral blood or thyroid tissue (not recorded which). The receptors derive from a woman between 18 and 29 years old with Graves' hyperthyroidism. Donor details come from another sample of the same person, matched by shared clones.

With regard to this clonotype: This sequence may be a read error, since a much larger clone differs from it by one base. The V gene is TRBV2, the J gene TRBJ1-3, with TRBD1 identical over 7 bases. Germline CDR1 SNHLY, CDR2 FYNNEI. The CDR3 totals 16 residues. The CDR3 sequence: CAGSETGQIAGNTIYF. In DNA, the CDR3 is TGTGCCGGCAGTGAAACGGGACAGATTGCTGGAAACACCATATATTTT.

This chain links TRBV19 with TRBJ2-5; 7 nucleotides match TRBD1. Germline V CDR1 and CDR2: LNHDA, SQIVND (reference sequence). The V and J ends lost 9 bases and 3 bases, in that order; junction bases with no gene match: 10. The CDR3 is 14 residues long. CDR3 protein: CASSPGQEEETQYF. Here the CDR3 DNA reads TGTGCCAGCTCACCTGGACAGGAGGAAGAGACCCAGTACTTC. The variable domain in full, completed from reference TRBV19 and TRBJ2-5, reads DGGITQSPKYLFRKEGQNVTLSCEQNLNHDAMYWYRQDPGQGLRLIYYSQIVNDFQKGDIAEGYSVSREKKESFPLTVTSAQKNPTAFYLCASSPGQEEETQYFGPGTRLLVL.

This clonotype has ten or more counts. One junction end disagrees with the germline gene, perhaps due to a read error. The rearrangement links TRBV7-7 to TRBJ2-5; no clear D gene. Germline lookup yields CDR1 SSHAT and CDR2 FNYEAQ (reference sequence). The CDR3 is 15 residues long. The CDR3: CASSLVGTLGETQYF. Written as DNA, the CDR3 is TGTGCTAGCAGCTTAGTTGGAACCCTGGGGGAGACCCAGTACTTC.

About this clonotype: At one end, the junction sequence differs from germline, possibly due to a read error. The gene calls are TRBV25-1 and TRBJ2-3; D remains ambiguous. This CDR3 is built from 11 residues. The germline V gene has CDR1 MGHDK and CDR2 SYGVNS. The CDR3 spells CPMRKTDTQYF. The CDR3 nucleotides are TGCCCCATGAGGAAAACAGATACGCAGTATTTT.

The J gene is TRBJ1-1, the V gene TRBV29-1; D gene ambiguous. The V end was cut by 5 bases, the J end by 5 bases, with 18 bases between. The length of the CDR3 is 14 residues. Germline V lookup: CDR1 SQVTM, CDR2 ANQGSEA. The CDR3 nucleotides are TGCAGCGTTACTAGGAGTGGGAAGGAGACTGAAGCTTTCTTT. Its translation: CSVTRSGKETEAFF.

This clonotype is a singleton in its sample. V usage is TRBV4-1 and J usage is TRBJ2-7, with TRBD1 as a possible D gene (6 bases). V was pared by 0 bases and J by 0 bases, with 12 bases between. The CDR3 is made up of 16 amino acids. Per the germline V gene, CDR1 is MGHRA and CDR2 is YSYEKL. The CDR3 spells CASSQDEQGPSYEQYF. DNA of the CDR3: TGCGCCAGCAGCCAAGATGAACAGGGACCCTCCTACGAGCAGTACTTC.

The rearrangement uses TRBV10-2 and TRBJ2-7, with D unresolved. V lost 2 bases, J lost 3 bases, and 8 bases lay in between. CDR3 length equals 13 residues. Germline CDR1 reads WSHSY; CDR2 reads SAAADI. CDR3 loop: CASSEMSDYEQYF. The CDR3 region has the DNA TGCGCCAGCAGTGAGATGTCGGACTACGAGCAGTACTTC.

This clonotype showed up many times. V usage is TRBV29-1 and J usage is TRBJ2-2; unclear D gene. The CDR3 is 12 residues long. Germline V lookup: CDR1 SQVTM, CDR2 ANQGSEA. V was trimmed by 6 bases and J by 2 bases, leaving 7 bases between them. The CDR3 spells CSVLTNTGELFF. Written as DNA, the CDR3 is TGCAGCGTGCTGACTAACACCGGGGAGCTGTTTTTT.

In the case of this clonotype: The CDR3 does not close with the conserved phenylalanine or tryptophan, likely indicating a read error. The genes are TRBV7-4 and TRBJ2-5, with D possibly being TRBD1 (7 bases). The CDR3 extends over 16 amino acids. Germline V gives CDR1 SGHVT, CDR2 SQSDAQ. The CDR3: CASSVAAGGSQETQYC. The DNA for the CDR3 is TGTGCCAGCAGCGTAGCCGCAGGGGGGAGTCAAGAGACCCAGTACTGC.

The chain has TRBV11-2 and TRBJ2-7; D not certain. V was pared by 5 bases and J by 2 bases, with 25 bases between. Germline V gives CDR1 SGHAT, CDR2 FQNNGV. CDR3 size: 18 residues. In nucleotides, the CDR3 is TGTGCCAGCAGCCAAGATTTACAATTAGGTACATCCCCCTACGAGCAGTACTTC. It is translated as CASSQDLQLGTSPYEQYF.

This clonotype was counted ten times or more. The chain has TRBV7-7 and TRBJ1-6; 8 bases map to TRBD1. V was clipped by 4 bases and J by 10 bases; unmatched bases: 3. This CDR3 comprises 13 residues. CDR1 is SSHAT, CDR2 FNYEAQ, per germline (reference sequence). The CDR3, as DNA: TGTGCCAGCAGCTCCGACAGGGGATCACCCCTCCACTTT. It specifies CASSSDRGSPLHF.

There are many counts of this clonotype. The chain joins TRBV7-8 to TRBJ1-6; D call uncertain. The CDR3 has 13 residues. Trimming pared 5 bases from V and 9 bases from J, leaving 11 bases between. Germline V lookup: CDR1 SGHVS, CDR2 FQNEAQ. CDR3 loop: CASSPSEVSPLHF. CDR3 sequence (DNA): TGTGCCAGCAGCCCCTCGGAGGTTTCACCCCTCCACTTT.

The sample holds a few counts of this clonotype. The chain joins TRBV29-1 to TRBJ2-7, with D possibly TRBD2 on 5 matching bases. Per germline, CDR1 SQVTM and CDR2 ANQGSEA. There are 14 residues in the CDR3. V was pared by 4 bases and J by 7 bases, with 20 bases between. The CDR3: CSVVTWRPSKEQYF. The CDR3 DNA reads as TGCAGCGTTGTAACCTGGAGGCCCTCTAAAGAGCAGTACTTC.

This clonotype was found many times. The V gene is TRBV7-9, the J gene TRBJ1-2; unclear D gene. V lost 6 bases and J lost 2, with 10 bases in between. This CDR3 region has 13 residues. The germline CDR1 and CDR2 sequences are SEHNR and FQNEAQ (reference sequence). In nucleotides, the CDR3 is TGTGCCAGCAGACCAAGCCTGAACTATGGCTACACCTTC. Protein sequence: CASRPSLNYGYTF.

A note on this clonotype: One end of the junction varies from germline; a read error may be responsible. The V call is TRBV9, the J call TRBJ2-7, with D perhaps matching TRBD1 or TRBD2 (5 bases each). There are 14 residues in the CDR3. Germline CDR1 is SGDLS and CDR2 is YYNGEE. CDR3 sequence (DNA): TGTGCCAGCAGCCAAGTTGTGGGACCCTACGGGCAGTACTTC. It encodes CASSQVVGPYGQYF.

V and J are TRBV7-8 and TRBJ1-3; D is possibly TRBD1 (6 bases). The CDR3 totals 16 residues. Trimming left V 5 bases short and J 3 bases short, with 17 bases between. Germline assignment: CDR1 SGHVS and CDR2 FQNEAQ. The CDR3 spells CASSPQQGLSGNTIYF. DNA of the CDR3: TGTGCCAGCAGCCCGCAACAGGGTCTTAGTGGAAACACCATATATTTT.

This clonotype was seen repeatedly, ten times or more. The V and J genes are TRBV15 and TRBJ1-1; D call uncertain. Germline V gene sequence: CDR1 LNHNV, CDR2 YYDKDF (reference sequence). The germline V and J ends were trimmed by 3 bases and 3 bases, with 5 bases remaining between them. The CDR3 sequence is 12 residues long. CDR3 DNA: TGTGCCACCAGCAGGGAGTACACTGAAGCTTTCTTT. It encodes CATSREYTEAFF. The entire variable domain, with the rest obtained from reference TRBV15 and TRBJ1-1, is as follows: DAMVIQNPRYQVTQFGKPVTLSCSQTLNHNVMYWYQQKSSQAPKLLFHYYDKDFNNEADTPDNFQSRRPNTSFCFLDIRSPGLGDTAMYLCATSREYTEAFFGQGTRLTVV.

This clonotype appeared many times. The chain employs TRBV24-1 and TRBJ1-1; unclear D gene. V was clipped by 9 bases and J by 3 bases, with 10 bases between them. The CDR3 contains 12 residues. Germline-derived CDR1 and CDR2 are KGHDR and SFDVKD. The CDR3 region has the DNA TGTGCCACCTGGACCGCGGACACTGAAGCTTTCTTT. Its protein product is CATWTADTEAFF.

This clonotype has at least ten counts. The genes are TRBV7-2 and TRBJ2-5; tentative D call: TRBD2 (6 bases). CDR3 size: 14 residues. Germline V gene sequence: CDR1 SGHTA, CDR2 FQGNSA. The V and J ends lost 5 bases and 0 bases respectively, with 10 bases between them. CDR3 amino acids: CASSPRDYQETQYF. CDR3 in DNA: TGTGCCAGCAGCCCCCGGGACTACCAAGAGACCCAGTACTTC.

V gene TRBV25-1 combines with J gene TRBJ2-2, with D perhaps TRBD2 (6 bases). Deletions cut 6 bases from V and 3 bases from J, with 11 bases between. The germline CDR1 and CDR2 sequences are MGHDK and SYGVNS. The CDR3 runs 14 residues. CDR3 residues: CASRATGDTGELFF. The CDR3 nucleotides are TGTGCCAGCAGAGCCACGGGAGACACCGGGGAGCTGTTTTTT.

Of note for this clonotype: This may come from a read error, since a much larger clone is one base off. The chain uses TRBV6-6 and TRBJ2-7, with D perhaps TRBD1 (6 bases). Germline assignment: CDR1 MNHNY and CDR2 SVGAGI (reference sequence). The V gene lost 7 bases and the J gene lost 0 bases, with 10 bases spanning the gap. The CDR3 is 13 residues long. The CDR3 region is CASNPDSSYEQYF. The CDR3 coding sequence is TGTGCCAGCAACCCGGACAGCTCCTACGAGCAGTACTTC.